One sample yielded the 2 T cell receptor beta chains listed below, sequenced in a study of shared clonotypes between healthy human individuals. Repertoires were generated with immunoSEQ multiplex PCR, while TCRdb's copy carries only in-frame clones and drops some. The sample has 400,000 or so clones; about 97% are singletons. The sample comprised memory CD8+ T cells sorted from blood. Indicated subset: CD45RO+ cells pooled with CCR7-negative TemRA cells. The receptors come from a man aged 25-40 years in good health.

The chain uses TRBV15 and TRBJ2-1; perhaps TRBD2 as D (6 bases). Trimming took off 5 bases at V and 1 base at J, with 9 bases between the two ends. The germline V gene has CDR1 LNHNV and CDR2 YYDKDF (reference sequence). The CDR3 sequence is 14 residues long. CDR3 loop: CATSPGLSYNEQFF. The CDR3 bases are TGTGCCACCAGCCCGGGACTGTCCTACAATGAGCAGTTCTTC.

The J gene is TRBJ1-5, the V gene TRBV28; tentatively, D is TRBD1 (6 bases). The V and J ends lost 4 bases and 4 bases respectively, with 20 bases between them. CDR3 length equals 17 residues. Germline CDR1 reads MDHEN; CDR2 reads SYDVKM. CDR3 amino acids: CASSYRPAGAQNQPQHF. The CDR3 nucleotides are TGTGCCAGCAGTTACCGGCCGGCAGGGGCCCAAAATCAGCCCCAGCATTTT.